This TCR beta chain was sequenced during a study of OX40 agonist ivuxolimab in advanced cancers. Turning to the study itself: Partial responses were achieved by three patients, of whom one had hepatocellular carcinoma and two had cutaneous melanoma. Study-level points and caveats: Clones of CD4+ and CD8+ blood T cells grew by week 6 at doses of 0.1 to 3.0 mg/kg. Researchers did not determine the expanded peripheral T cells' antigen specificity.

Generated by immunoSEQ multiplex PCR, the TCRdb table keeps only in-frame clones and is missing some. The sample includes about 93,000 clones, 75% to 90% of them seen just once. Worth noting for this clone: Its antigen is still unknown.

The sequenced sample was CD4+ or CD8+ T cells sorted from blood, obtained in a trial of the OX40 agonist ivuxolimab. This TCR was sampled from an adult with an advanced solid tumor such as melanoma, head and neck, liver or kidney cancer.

The CDR3 DNA follows: TGTGCCAGTAGCTCCCCACCTGGGGCCAACGTCCTGACTTTC. It encodes CASSSPPGANVLTF. The chain uses TRBV19 and TRBJ2-6; D gene uncertain. V lost 6 bases to trimming and J lost 2 bases, with 8 bases between them. Germline loops: CDR1 LNHDA, CDR2 SQIVND (reference sequence). This CDR3 is built from 14 residues.